This T cell receptor beta chain emerged from a study of blood T cell repertoires in COVID-19. Clones were read by immunoSEQ multiplex PCR, and TCRdb kept only the in-frame ones, dropping some. This sample yields around 300,000 clones, of which roughly nine tenths are seen a single time; around 3% belongs to the top ten. Germline V gene lookup returns CDR1 SGHTA and CDR2 FQGNSA. J was trimmed by 5 bases and V by 5 bases; bases with no gene match: 6. This CDR3 region has 14 residues. This clone was seen a single time. Sequencing was carried out using PBMCs or T cells enriched from blood (not recorded which). The receptor was derived from a woman aged 45 to 65 who had recovered from COVID-19. The chain employs TRBV7-2 and TRBJ2-3, with 8 bases that match TRBD1. CDR3 DNA sequence: TGTGCCAGCAGCCCGGACAGGGCTATAGATACGCAGTATTTT. Its translation: CASSPDRAIDTQYF.